The rows below give T cell receptor beta chains drawn from one sample of a study of shared clonotypes between healthy human individuals. The assay was immunoSEQ multiplex PCR, and TCRdb's table has in-frame clones only and misses some. The sample includes roughly 2.2 million clones, 80% to 95% of them seen just once. The specimen sequenced was naive CD4+ T cells from PBMCs. The receptor set was obtained from a man aged 18 to 29 in good health. Some clones in this sample may be carry-over from other donors' samples. Both conserved end residues are part of each CDR3. D genes are given only for firm matches. A clone size is listed for some rows: how often the clone was seen (once, few, many), or a class if it is expanded.

j_call	d_call	clone_size	v_call	cdr3_nt	cdr3_aa
TRBJ2-2	.	.	TRBV7-9	TGTGCCAGCAGCATTTTGCGGACCGGGGAGCTGTTTTTT	CASSILRTGELFF
TRBJ2-2	TRBD1	.	TRBV12-5	TGTGCTAGTGGAACAGGGGGCACGGGGGAGCTGTTTTTT	CASGTGGTGELFF
TRBJ2-5	.	.	TRBV5-1	TGCGCCAGCAGCTTGTTCCAGCAAGAGACCCAGTACTTC	CASSLFQQETQYF
TRBJ1-2	.	.	TRBV28	TGTGCCAGCAGTTTAGGGGTTAACTATGGCTACACCTTC	CASSLGVNYGYTF
TRBJ1-2	.	.	TRBV29-1	TGCAGCGTTGACCTGACACCCCGAGGGAACTATGGCTACACCTTC	CSVDLTPRGNYGYTF
TRBJ1-2	.	.	TRBV28	TGTGCCAGCTCGGTCTTTGCGAGGGCTCAGGGCTACACCTTC	CASSVFARAQGYTF
TRBJ1-3	.	.	TRBV29-1	TGCAGCGTGAGGGGACGGCTTGGCAACACCATATATTTT	CSVRGRLGNTIYF
TRBJ1-5	.	.	TRBV6-1	TGTGCCAGCATAAATTTTAGCAATCAGCCCCAGCATTTT	CASINFSNQPQHF
TRBJ2-1	TRBD2	.	TRBV5-4	TGTGCCAGCACCCTACTAGCGGGGGCTGAGCAGTTCTTC	CASTLLAGAEQFF
TRBJ2-1	.	once	TRBV7-8	TGTGCCAGCAGCTTAGGATTTTGGGGGAGCTCCTACAATGAGCAGTTCTTC	CASSLGFWGSSYNEQFF
TRBJ2-5	TRBD1	.	TRBV4-1	TGCGCCAGCAGCTATCCGGGACAGACACAAGAGACCCAGTACTTC	CASSYPGQTQETQYF
TRBJ2-7	.	.	TRBV5-8	TGTGCCGCCCGAGCGGTCTACGAGCAGTACTTC	CAARAVYEQYF
TRBJ2-1	.	.	TRBV27	TGTGCCAGCAGCCCTTATCCCGGTGAGCAGTTCTTC	CASSPYPGEQFF
TRBJ2-1	.	.	TRBV19	TGTGCCAGTAGTATCAGTCAGGGCAGAGGTGAGCAGTTCTTC	CASSISQGRGEQFF
TRBJ2-7	.	.	TRBV7-8	TGTGCCAGCAGCTTACGGGTGGGCTACGAGCAGTACTTC	CASSLRVGYEQYF
TRBJ2-1	.	.	TRBV7-9	TGTGCCAGCAGCTTAGCGGATCGGGCAGTACTCTACAATGAGCAGTTCTTC	CASSLADRAVLYNEQFF
TRBJ2-6	TRBD1	.	TRBV6-1	TGTGCCAGCAGTGAAGGGGACAGGGGGAATAGGGGCAACGTCCTGACTTTC	CASSEGDRGNRGNVLTF
TRBJ2-6	.	.	TRBV9	TGTGCCAGCAGCGGAGGCTGGGGATCTGGGGCCAACGTCCTGACTTTC	CASSGGWGSGANVLTF
TRBJ2-1	.	.	TRBV20-1	TGCAGTGCCGCGGGGATCAATGAGCAGTTCTTC	CSAAGINEQFF
TRBJ2-2	TRBD1	.	TRBV7-3	TGTGCCAGCAGCTTAACAGCCGACAGGGGATACACCGGGGAGCTGTTTTTT	CASSLTADRGYTGELFF
TRBJ2-2	TRBD2	.	TRBV6-5	TGTGCCAGCAGGTCGCGGGGGGCCGGCACCGGGGAGCTGTTTTTT	CASRSRGAGTGELFF
TRBJ2-5	.	.	TRBV30	TGTGCCTGGAGTGTAGCCTCCGCCGGAGGGACCCAGTACTTC	CAWSVASAGGTQYF
TRBJ2-1	.	.	TRBV5-1	TGCGCCAGCAGCTTGGGCCCGGGAGTCCCGTACAATGAGCAGTTCTTC	CASSLGPGVPYNEQFF
TRBJ2-7	TRBD2	.	TRBV11-3	TGTGCCAGCAGCCCTTCCCGGGCTAGCGGGCGTTCCTACGAGCAGTACTTC	CASSPSRASGRSYEQYF